This T cell receptor beta chain was recorded in a study of cytomegalovirus exposure and HLA in healthy donors. Study-wide findings and caveats: Earlier findings revealed that most TCR beta V segments proved productive either about 87% or about 30% of the time. In a later analysis, HLA-associated beta chains showed higher expansion and lower generation probabilities than comparable chains. Reportedly, TCR beta sequences accurately predicted HLA-A and HLA-B alleles in most subjects.

Trimming cost V 6 bases and J 5 bases; bases outside gene matches: 10. Germline V gives CDR1 SGHRS, CDR2 YFSETQ. The CDR3 consists of 15 residues. The PCR used 60 Vbeta and 13 Jbeta primers. Assay: immunoSEQ multiplex PCR; the TCRdb copy retains only in-frame clones and omits some. The top ten hold 1.2% of the sample, which has about 140,000 clones, over 80% seen once. In the case of this clone: No antigen is known for it.

When sampled, the donors appeared nominally healthy, though they likely had unrecorded immune exposures. The J gene is TRBJ2-7, the V gene TRBV5-1, with 11 bases identical to TRBD2. This TCR was sampled from a female donor in good health and CMV-seronegative. Sequenced: PBMCs. The CDR3 sequence: CASTLVAGGLNEQYF. DNA for the CDR3: TGCGCCAGCACCTTAGTAGCGGGAGGGCTTAACGAGCAGTACTTC.